The T cell receptor (beta chain) described here comes from a study of T cell responses to AZD1222 COVID-19 vaccine. Study background: Second-dose intervals of approximately 4 or approximately 12 weeks were pooled. The study's findings and limits: Of spike-specific TCRs, nearly half reportedly target regions left unmutated in variants. Rises in breadth and depth of Spike-specific TCRs came after two AZD1222 doses.

Here immunoSEQ multiplex PCR was the method, and the copy in TCRdb shows in-frame clones only, minus some. The sample contains around 150,000 clones, about nine tenths of which appear only once. This CDR3 region has 15 residues. Germline assignment: CDR1 SGDLS and CDR2 YYNGEE. Trimming cost V 2 bases and J 5 bases; bases outside gene matches: 7. Worth noting for this clone: Its matching antigen is unknown.

The sample was peripheral blood, taken on day 0 of AZD1222 vaccination. The chain is built from TRBV9 and TRBJ2-7; 10 bases are shared with TRBD1. The receptor comes from an adult in good health. The CDR3 loop reads CASSVDRGPSDEQYF. DNA of the CDR3: TGTGCCAGCAGCGTTGACAGGGGGCCCTCTGACGAGCAGTACTTC. Using reference TRBV9 and TRBJ2-7 for the parts outside the CDR3, the full variable domain is DSGVTQTPKHLITATGQRVTLRCSPRSGDLSVYWYQQSLDQGLQFLIQYYNGEERAKGNILERFSAQQFPDLHSELNLSSLELGDSALYFCASSVDRGPSDEQYFGPGTRLTVT.